A single sample gave rise to the 31 T cell receptor beta chains below, sequenced in a study of cytomegalovirus exposure and HLA in healthy donors. The study ran its PCR with 60 Vbeta and 13 Jbeta primers. TCRdb's copy holds only in-frame clones and misses some; the assay was immunoSEQ multiplex PCR. Among over 60,000 clones, 76% were seen once, and the ten largest hold around 3%. Sequenced material: PBMCs. Receptor source: a man between 18 and 35 years old in good health and CMV-seronegative.

This sequence joins TRBV28 and TRBJ2-1; D not certain. Germline assignment: CDR1 MDHEN and CDR2 SYDVKM. V lost 2 bases and J 5 bases, leaving 7 bases between the germline ends. The CDR3 is 13 residues long. Written as DNA, the CDR3 is TGTGCCAGCAGTTTAACCAGAAACAATGAGCAGTTCTTC. Translating gives CASSLTRNNEQFF.

In its sample, this clone was seen a few times. The chain links TRBV5-6 to TRBJ2-3, with D perhaps TRBD2 (6 bases). This CDR3 contains 14 residues. CDR1 is SGHDT, CDR2 YYEEEE, per germline. With 2 bases removed from V and 6 bases from J, the gap between germline ends came to 13 bases. The CDR3 coding sequence is TGTGCCAGCAGCTTTTTGGCGGGGCCGGATACGCAGTATTTT. Translation: CASSFLAGPDTQYF.

The chain has TRBV7-2 and TRBJ2-3; possible D gene TRBD2, 5 bases. CDR3 length: 15 amino acids. V was clipped by 1 base and J by 1 base, with 9 bases between them. Per the germline V gene, CDR1 is SGHTA and CDR2 is FQGNSA. The CDR3 DNA reads as TGTGCCAGCAGCTTAGGGCTAGCCCGCACAGATACGCAGTATTTT. This encodes CASSLGLARTDTQYF.

V usage is TRBV2 and J usage is TRBJ2-2; 9 bases agree with TRBD2. The J segment lost 8 bases and the V segment lost 3 bases, leaving 13 bases of the junction unmatched. The CDR3 runs 17 residues. Germline-derived CDR1 and CDR2 are SNHLY and FYNNEI. The CDR3 loop is CASSDRSGSRRVGELFF. CDR3 in DNA: TGTGCCAGCAGTGACCGTAGCGGGAGCCGTCGAGTGGGGGAGCTGTTTTTT.

The chain links TRBV6-1 to TRBJ2-5; D unclear. Trimming pared 4 bases from V and 1 base from J, leaving 10 bases between. This CDR3 is 14 amino acids long. Germline V CDR1 and CDR2: MNHNS, SASEGT. CDR3 sequence: CASSAKTLQETQYF. The DNA for the CDR3 is TGTGCCAGCAGTGCGAAGACACTCCAAGAGACCCAGTACTTC.

The chain links TRBV30 to TRBJ2-2, with D unresolved. Trimming pared 4 bases from V and 4 bases from J, leaving 10 bases between. CDR3 size: 13 residues. Per the germline V gene, CDR1 is GTSNPN and CDR2 is SVGIG (reference sequence). This CDR3 is CAWKAAVTGELFF. In nucleotides, the CDR3 is TGTGCCTGGAAGGCGGCAGTCACCGGGGAGCTGTTTTTT. The whole variable domain, remainder taken from reference TRBV30 and TRBJ2-2, is SQTIHQWPATLVQPVGSPLSLECTVEGTSNPNLYWYRQAAGRGLQLLFYSVGIGQISSEVPQNLSASRPQDRQFILSSKKLLLSDSGFYLCAWKAAVTGELFFGEGSRLTVL.

This chain connects TRBV7-3 to TRBJ2-3; TRBD2 agrees at 13 bases. The V gene's germline CDR1 is SGHTA and CDR2 FQGTGA. V was pared by 4 bases and J by 5 bases, with 9 bases of the junction left unmatched. This CDR3 has 17 amino acids. The chain's CDR3 is CASSSNLLAGGRDTQYF. Written as DNA, the CDR3 is TGTGCCAGCAGCTCCAACTTACTAGCGGGGGGGCGAGATACGCAGTATTTT.

V usage is TRBV4-2 and J usage is TRBJ1-2; D is unclear. The V gene lost 0 bases and the J gene lost 0 bases, with 11 bases spanning the gap. Germline CDR1 reads LGHNA; CDR2 reads YNFKEQ. CDR3 length: 16 residues. The CDR3 nucleotides are TGTGCCAGCAGCCAAGAACATTCCGGGACTAACTATGGCTACACCTTC. This encodes CASSQEHSGTNYGYTF.

The chain uses TRBV5-6 and TRBJ2-4; TRBD1 is a possible D gene (6 bases). Trimming stripped 1 base from V and 5 bases from J, with 13 bases between. This CDR3 has 15 amino acids. Looked up from germline, CDR1 is SGHDT and CDR2 is YYEEEE. The CDR3 nucleotides are TGTGCCAGCAGCTTGTTTACGGGACAAGAAAACATTCAGTACTTC. Translation gives CASSLFTGQENIQYF.

The sample holds a few counts of this clone. The chain joins TRBV6-6 to TRBJ1-4, with D maybe TRBD1 (6 bases). The V end was cut by 2 bases, the J end by 6 bases, with 13 bases between. The CDR3 is 15 amino acids. The germline V gene has CDR1 MNHNY and CDR2 SVGAGI (reference sequence). This CDR3 is CASSYPQGGDEKLFF. The CDR3 nucleotides are TGTGCCAGCAGTTACCCACAGGGAGGGGATGAAAAACTGTTTTTT.

The chain is built from TRBV7-8 and TRBJ1-5; D is unresolved. CDR1 and CDR2 from the germline V gene are SGHVS and FQNEAQ. The CDR3 totals 15 residues. Trimming left V 1 base short and J 0 bases short, with 7 bases between. The CDR3 spells CASSLVSPSNQPQHF. CDR3 bases: TGTGCCAGCAGCTTAGTCTCCCCTAGCAATCAGCCCCAGCATTTT.

This chain uses TRBV11-2 with TRBJ2-1; maybe TRBD2 (5 bases). The CDR3 consists of 16 residues. The ends were cut back, 5 bases at V and 0 bases at J, with 14 bases in the middle. Germline V gene sequence: CDR1 SGHAT, CDR2 FQNNGV. This CDR3 is CASSPIRGSSYNEQFF. The CDR3 DNA sequence: TGTGCCAGCAGCCCTATCCGGGGTAGCTCCTACAATGAGCAGTTCTTC.

This chain uses TRBV10-3 with TRBJ2-3, with 9 bases aligning to TRBD2. CDR1 ENHRY and CDR2 SYGVKD come from the germline V gene. The CDR3 runs to 18 residues. V shed 0 bases, J shed 2 bases, and the junction held 9 bases outside the gene matches. This chain's CDR3 is CAISESIARLAATDTQYF. The CDR3 coding sequence is TGTGCCATCAGTGAGTCGATAGCCCGACTAGCGGCCACAGATACGCAGTATTTT.

There are a few counts of this clone. V is TRBV2 and J is TRBJ1-1, with D maybe TRBD1 (5 bases). Deletions cut 5 bases from V and 1 base from J, with 11 bases between. CDR3 length equals 14 residues. Germline V CDR1 and CDR2: SNHLY, FYNNEI. The DNA for the CDR3 is TGTGCCAGCAGTTTAAACGGACAGAACACTGAAGCTTTCTTT. Protein sequence: CASSLNGQNTEAFF.

J is TRBJ1-2 and V is TRBV6-5, with 8 bases that match TRBD1. The CDR3 is 13 residues long. J lost 4 bases, V lost 6 bases, and 4 bases had no gene match. CDR1 MNHEY and CDR2 SVGAGI come from the germline V gene. The CDR3 spells CASSGQGLYGYTF. As DNA, the CDR3 is TGTGCCAGCAGCGGACAGGGACTCTATGGCTACACCTTC.

The chain has TRBV19 and TRBJ2-2, with D perhaps TRBD2 (6 bases). The CDR3 runs to 15 residues. V gave up 5 bases and J gave up 9 bases, with 19 bases separating them. The germline gives CDR1 LNHDA, CDR2 SQIVND (reference sequence). The CDR3 region has the DNA TGTGCCAGTAGTCCCCCCGAGCGGGTCAGCCGGGAGCTGTTTTTT. This encodes CASSPPERVSRELFF. The full variable domain, with the rest looked up from reference TRBV19 and TRBJ2-2, is DGGITQSPKYLFRKEGQNVTLSCEQNLNHDAMYWYRQDPGQGLRLIYYSQIVNDFQKGDIAEGYSVSREKKESFPLTVTSAQKNPTAFYLCASSPPERVSRELFFGEGSRLTVL.

This clone was counted between two and nine times. Written as DNA, the CDR3 is TGTGCCAGCAGGGGGACAGGGGAGGCCAATGAGCAGTTCTTC. Protein product: CASRGTGEANEQFF. This sequence joins TRBV6-6 and TRBJ2-1, with 10 positions matching TRBD1. Trimming cost V 6 bases and J 6 bases; bases outside gene matches: 5. There are 14 residues in the CDR3. The germline V gene has CDR1 MNHNY and CDR2 SVGAGI (reference sequence).

As to this clone: The junction differs from germline at one of its ends, possibly a read error. The chain carries TRBV2 and TRBJ2-1; 12 bases line up with TRBD2. Germline V gene lookup returns CDR1 SNHLY and CDR2 FYNNEI. This CDR3 region has 15 residues. As DNA, the CDR3 is TGTGCCAGCAGAGCTAGCGGGGGGGCTTACAATAAGCAGTTCTTC. Its protein product is CASRASGGAYNKQFF.

This clone showed up just a few times. This chain joins TRBV4-1 and TRBJ1-4, with 10 bases identical to TRBD1. The CDR3 runs to 16 residues. The J segment lost 6 bases and the V segment lost 1 base, leaving 5 bases of the junction unmatched. Germline CDR1 MGHRA, CDR2 YSYEKL. The CDR3 is CASSQGPGQGHEKLFF. The CDR3 DNA is TGCGCCAGCAGCCAAGGGCCGGGACAGGGGCATGAAAAACTGTTTTTT.

This clone was found a few times. This rearrangement joins TRBV2 to TRBJ2-1; TRBD1 matches at 11 bases. The V gene's germline CDR1 is SNHLY and CDR2 FYNNEI. V trimming: 4 bases; J trimming: 6 bases; junction bases outside the gene matches: 2. The CDR3 has 14 residues. The CDR3 sequence: CASSVGTGGNEQFF. In nucleotides, the CDR3 is TGTGCCAGCAGTGTAGGGACAGGGGGCAATGAGCAGTTCTTC. The complete variable domain, with remaining parts taken from reference TRBV2 and TRBJ2-1, reads EPEVTQTPSHQVTQMGQEVILRCVPISNHLYFYWYRQILGQKVEFLVSFYNNEISEKSEIFDDQFSVERPDGSNFTLKIRSTKLEDSAMYFCASSVGTGGNEQFFGPGTRLTVL.

The chain combines TRBV7-2 with TRBJ2-2; 9 nucleotides line up with TRBD2. The germline gives CDR1 SGHTA, CDR2 FQGNSA. The CDR3 extends over 17 amino acids. Unmatched junction bases numbered 9, after V lost 2 bases and J lost 5 bases. Here the CDR3 reads CASSLRERLAGTGELFF. The CDR3 DNA reads as TGTGCCAGCAGCTTAAGGGAGAGGCTAGCGGGGACCGGGGAGCTGTTTTTT.

This clone was counted a single time. CDR3 loop: CASSLSRGGNNEQFF. The CDR3 coding sequence is TGCGCCAGCAGCCTCAGCCGGGGGGGGAACAATGAGCAGTTCTTC. This chain joins TRBV4-3 and TRBJ2-1, with 8 positions matching TRBD2. V shed 4 bases, J shed 5 bases, and the junction held 7 bases outside the gene matches. The germline CDR1 and CDR2 sequences are LGHNA and YSLEER. The CDR3 runs to 15 residues.

The V and J genes are TRBV19 and TRBJ1-5; a weak D match, TRBD1 (6 bases). The CDR3 consists of 15 residues. V was pared by 4 bases and J by 0 bases, with 10 bases between. CDR1 LNHDA and CDR2 SQIVND come from the germline V gene (reference sequence). DNA of the CDR3: TGTGCCAGTAGTAGCAGGGGCAATAGCAATCAGCCCCAGCATTTT. This sequence encodes CASSSRGNSNQPQHF. The full variable domain, with the rest looked up from reference TRBV19 and TRBJ1-5, is DGGITQSPKYLFRKEGQNVTLSCEQNLNHDAMYWYRQDPGQGLRLIYYSQIVNDFQKGDIAEGYSVSREKKESFPLTVTSAQKNPTAFYLCASSSRGNSNQPQHFGDGTRLSIL.

This clone was detected once. The V and J genes are TRBV27 and TRBJ1-5; 10 bases agree with TRBD1. Per germline, CDR1 MNHEY and CDR2 SMNVEV (reference sequence). The CDR3 has 14 residues. V lost 8 bases, J lost 2 bases, and 3 bases stayed unmatched. DNA for the CDR3: TGTGCCAGCGGAGGGACAGGGGGCAATCAGCCCCAGCATTTT. This sequence encodes CASGGTGGNQPQHF.

The J gene is TRBJ2-2, the V gene TRBV4-1; D is unresolved. The germline V gene encodes CDR1 MGHRA and CDR2 YSYEKL. V was shortened by 0 bases and J by 4 bases, with 9 bases between the two germline ends. The CDR3 has 15 residues. The CDR3 spells CASSQDRAGTGELFF. CDR3 coding DNA: TGCGCCAGCAGCCAAGATAGAGCAGGCACCGGGGAGCTGTTTTTT.

This sequence joins TRBV18 and TRBJ1-5; 8 bases are a match to TRBD1. This CDR3 comprises 14 residues. Germline V gene data show CDR1 as KGHSH and CDR2 as LQKENI. Trimming cost V 3 bases and J 6 bases; bases outside gene matches: 4. The CDR3 loop reads CASSPGGQGQPQHF. The CDR3 DNA sequence: TGTGCCAGCTCACCGGGAGGACAGGGTCAGCCCCAGCATTTT.

V gene TRBV2 combines with J gene TRBJ2-5; 7 bases match TRBD2. This CDR3 has 16 residues. Per the germline V gene, CDR1 is SNHLY and CDR2 is FYNNEI. The trim removed 2 bases at V and 0 bases at J, leaving 6 bases unmatched. Here the CDR3 reads CASSELRRGNQETQYF. In nucleotides, the CDR3 is TGTGCCAGCAGTGAATTAAGGCGGGGGAACCAAGAGACCCAGTACTTC.

CDR3 amino acids: CASSLVGSSTDTQYF. DNA of the CDR3: TGTGCCAGCAGTTTAGTCGGGAGTAGCACAGATACGCAGTATTTT. The V call is TRBV28, the J call TRBJ2-3; D perhaps matches TRBD2 (6 bases). Germline values: CDR1 MDHEN, CDR2 SYDVKM. Trimming pared 2 bases from V and 0 bases from J, leaving 9 bases between. The CDR3 totals 15 residues.

The chain uses TRBV28 and TRBJ1-1; possible D gene TRBD1, 5 bases. Trimming pared 5 bases from V and 3 bases from J, leaving 10 bases between. This CDR3 has 13 residues. Looked up from germline, CDR1 is MDHEN and CDR2 is SYDVKM. CDR3 sequence reads: CASSLGGDTEAFF. The CDR3 DNA reads TGTGCCAGCAGTCTGGGAGGGGACACTGAAGCTTTCTTT.

This clone was found once. V and J are TRBV19 and TRBJ2-7; D remains ambiguous. This CDR3 contains 15 residues. Between the trimmed V and J ends, which lost 2 bases and 3 bases, there was a span of 14 bases. CDR1 is LNHDA, CDR2 SQIVND, per germline (reference sequence). CDR3 coding DNA: TGTGCCAGTAGTATACAGTCCGGAGAGCGCTACGAGCAGTACTTC. The encoded protein is CASSIQSGERYEQYF.

V is TRBV6-1 and J is TRBJ2-3; TRBD2 aligns across 14 bases. The CDR3 extends over 16 amino acids. Germline CDR1 and CDR2: MNHNS and SASEGT. V trimming: 4 bases; J trimming: 5 bases; junction bases outside the gene matches: 5. CDR3 protein: CASSGAGLAGGDTQYF. CDR3 bases: TGTGCCAGCAGTGGCGCCGGACTAGCGGGAGGAGATACGCAGTATTTT.